This TCR beta chain was identified in a study of blood T cell repertoires in COVID-19. This CDR3 comprises 11 residues. V lost 2 bases, J lost 8 bases, and 6 bases lay in between. The germline V gene has CDR1 MNHEY and CDR2 SVGEGT. The method was immunoSEQ multiplex PCR; TCRdb's version includes in-frame clones alone and lacks a portion of them. Of roughly 250,000 clones listed, approximately 88% are singletons. This clonotype was obtained from a woman in her thirties or forties who had been exposed to COVID-19. The J gene is TRBJ2-5, the V gene TRBV6-2 or TRBV6-3; D remains unclear. Sequencing was carried out using PBMCs or T cells enriched from blood (not recorded which). The CDR3 loop reads CASSYEETQYF. CDR3 DNA: TGTGCCAGCAGTTACGAGGAAACCCAGTACTTC.